The 16 T cell receptor beta chains in this list originate from one sample, sequenced in a study of beta chain features in type 1 diabetes. cDNA synthesis used the whole RNA isolate, giving expressed TCRB sequences. This table comes from immunoSEQ multiplex PCR, and its TCRdb copy is limited to in-frame clones, with some not included. The top ten clones hold 0.02% to 0.025% of a sample with 640,000 or so clones, 13% of them seen once. General study points: For Type 1 diabetes patients, all four CD4+ subsets carried TCRB CDR3s that were moderately but significantly shorter.

Which antigens these TCRs recognize remains unknown. Sequencing was done on a sample of naive CD4+ T cells from blood. The receptors were gathered from a man aged 18 to 35 with type 1 diabetes.

This clone was detected once. This sequence joins TRBV6-1 and TRBJ2-7; weak D call: TRBD1 (6 bases). The CDR3 covers 12 residues. The V gene's germline CDR1 is MNHNS and CDR2 SASEGT. V was pared by 4 bases and J by 4 bases, with 8 bases between. The CDR3 DNA sequence: TGTGCCAGCAGTGCTAGGGGGTACGAGCAGTACTTC. Translated, it gives CASSARGYEQYF.

The gene calls are TRBV5-1 and TRBJ2-7; 13 bases line up with TRBD2. V was clipped by 3 bases and J by 6 bases; unmatched bases: 6. In germline, CDR1 is SGHRS, CDR2 YFSETQ. CDR3 length: 15 residues. CDR3 bases: TGCGCCAGCAGCTCGGGACTAGCGGGGACGGCCGAGCAGTACTTC. It codes for CASSSGLAGTAEQYF. The full variable domain, its missing parts supplied by reference TRBV5-1 and TRBJ2-7, is KAGVTQTPRYLIKTRGQQVTLSCSPISGHRSVSWYQQTPGQGLQFLFEYFSETQRNKGNFPGRFSGRQFSNSRSEMNVSTLELGDSALYLCASSSGLAGTAEQYFGPGTRLTVT.

This clone was found a few times. The rearrangement uses TRBV7-2 and TRBJ1-2; weak D call: TRBD1 (5 bases). CDR1 and CDR2 (germline): SGHTA, FQGNSA. Trimming removed 1 base at V and 7 bases at J, with 16 bases between. The CDR3 length is 15 residues. CDR3 sequence (DNA): TGTGCCAGCAGCTTAGGAGGGGCGCCCCAGGGTGGCTACACCTTC. Its translation is CASSLGGAPQGGYTF.

The CDR3 nucleotides read TGTGCCAGCAGCGGGGGACAGTACAATGAGCAGTTCTTC. The encoded protein is CASSGGQYNEQFF. The chain couples TRBV7-9 to TRBJ2-1; 7 nucleotides align to TRBD1. CDR1 is SEHNR and CDR2 is FQNEAQ in the germline V gene (reference sequence). J gave up 4 bases and V 5 bases, and 2 bases lay outside the gene matches. The CDR3 runs to 13 residues.

This clone was observed a few times. The DNA for the CDR3 is TGTGCCAGCAGTTACTCGGCAGGGGAATCACCCCTCCACTTT. Residues: CASSYSAGESPLHF. The V and J genes are TRBV6-5 and TRBJ1-6; a weak D match, TRBD1 (6 bases). The CDR3 extends over 14 amino acids. CDR1 and CDR2 from the germline V gene are MNHEY and SVGAGI. Between the trimmed V and J ends, which lost 0 bases and 10 bases, there was a span of 10 bases.

In this sample, this clone turned up a few times. The gene calls are TRBV9 and TRBJ2-7; D uncertain. Germline assignment: CDR1 SGDLS and CDR2 YYNGEE. V lost 1 base, J lost 13 bases, and 15 bases lay in between. The CDR3 is 12 residues long. DNA for the CDR3: TGTGCCAGCAGCGTAACATCGTACCCGCAATACTTC. Its translation: CASSVTSYPQYF.

This clone turned up a few times. In DNA form, the CDR3 reads TGTGCCAGCAGCTTAGCAGGGGATGGCTACACCTTC. Translation: CASSLAGDGYTF. The J gene is TRBJ1-2, the V gene TRBV7-2, with D tentatively TRBD1 (5 bases). The CDR3 is made up of 12 amino acids. V was trimmed by 0 bases and J by 6 bases, leaving 5 bases between them. Per germline, CDR1 SGHTA and CDR2 FQGNSA.

This clone appeared a few times. This chain links TRBV25-1 with TRBJ2-7; 9 nucleotides agree with TRBD1. The CDR3 has 15 residues. The trim removed 1 base at V and 5 bases at J, leaving 6 bases unmatched. CDR1 and CDR2 from the germline V gene are MGHDK and SYGVNS. The CDR3 spells CASSESGTGFDEQYF. The CDR3 DNA sequence: TGTGCCAGCAGTGAATCGGGGACAGGGTTCGACGAGCAGTACTTC.

Remarks on this clone: This specimen includes other DNA sequences encoding the same CDR3. The genes are TRBV30 and TRBJ2-2; D gene unclear. The CDR3 is 13 amino acids. Germline V gives CDR1 GTSNPN, CDR2 SVGIG (reference sequence). The ends were cut back, 2 bases at V and 2 bases at J, with 6 bases in the middle. The CDR3 DNA sequence: TGTGCCTGGAGTAAAGCTAACACCGGGGAGCTGTTTTTT. Protein sequence: CAWSKANTGELFF.

The V call is TRBV18, the J call TRBJ1-1; D is uncertain. Germline values: CDR1 KGHSH, CDR2 LQKENI. Trimming took off 3 bases at V and 7 bases at J, with 12 bases between the two ends. CDR3 length: 13 amino acids. The CDR3 is CASSPGPDGEAFF. DNA of the CDR3: TGTGCCAGCTCACCTGGCCCTGATGGTGAAGCTTTCTTT.

This clone was counted between two and nine times. The V call is TRBV27, the J call TRBJ1-2, with D perhaps TRBD1 (5 bases). This CDR3 has 14 residues. Per the germline V gene, CDR1 is MNHEY and CDR2 is SMNVEV (reference sequence). The V end was cut by 0 bases, the J end by 4 bases, with 9 bases between. DNA for the CDR3: TGTGCCAGCAGTTTATCAGGGGAGGTCTATGGCTACACCTTC. It encodes CASSLSGEVYGYTF.

This clone occurred a few times. V and J are TRBV25-1 and TRBJ2-1, with TRBD1 matching over 8 bases. The CDR3 contains 15 residues. CDR1 and CDR2 from the germline V gene are MGHDK and SYGVNS. The J segment lost 4 bases and the V segment lost 1 base, leaving 3 bases of the junction unmatched. The CDR3 DNA reads as TGTGCCAGCAGTGAATTGGACAGGGTGTACAATGAGCAGTTCTTC. It codes for CASSELDRVYNEQFF.

The J gene is TRBJ1-3, the V gene TRBV9; no clear D gene. The CDR3 is made up of 14 amino acids. CDR1 and CDR2 (germline): SGDLS, YYNGEE. Trimming stripped 4 bases from V and 8 bases from J, with 16 bases between. CDR3 coding DNA: TGTGCCAGCAGCCCCTCCCCCGCTCGGGACACCATATATTTT. The encoded protein is CASSPSPARDTIYF.

The chain combines TRBV5-4 with TRBJ2-1; 7 bases align to TRBD2. This CDR3 is built from 14 residues. The germline gives CDR1 SGHNT, CDR2 YYREEE (reference sequence). V was pared by 2 bases and J by 5 bases, with 4 bases of the junction left unmatched. The CDR3 nucleotides read TGTGCCAGCAGCTTTACCGGGACTAACAATGAGCAGTTCTTC. Translation gives CASSFTGTNNEQFF.

V usage is TRBV30 and J usage is TRBJ2-5; 7 nucleotides match TRBD1. The CDR3 is made up of 14 amino acids. The germline V gene has CDR1 GTSNPN and CDR2 SVGIG (reference sequence). The ends lost 3 bases at V and 3 bases at J; junction bases unmatched: 7. The CDR3 spells CAWSGTGTEETQYF. In DNA, the CDR3 is TGTGCCTGGAGCGGAACGGGGACAGAAGAGACCCAGTACTTC.

This clone came up a few times. The V and J genes are TRBV4-1 and TRBJ1-4; 9 bases line up with TRBD1. In germline, CDR1 is MGHRA, CDR2 YSYEKL. The V gene end was trimmed by 5 bases and the J gene end by 4 bases; junction bases not matched to a gene: 5. The CDR3 runs 15 residues. This chain's CDR3 is CASSSPGQGNEKLFF. CDR3 sequence (DNA): TGCGCCAGCAGCTCGCCGGGACAGGGTAATGAAAAACTGTTTTTT.